This T cell receptor (beta chain) was captured by sequencing in a study of blood T cell repertoires in COVID-19. Study details: Material from acute and convalescent COVID-19 was sourced from the United States, Italy and Spain. Nucleic acid was either cDNA or gDNA, and it came from T cells, B-cell-depleted T cells, or PBMCs.

Study processing details: Reference gene primer amplification gave nucleated cell count estimates. The repertoire was sequenced with immunoSEQ multiplex PCR; TCRdb's copy has only in-frame clones and lacks some. That table furnishes V, J and clone size, whereas the DNA furnished D and trimming. The data show about 270,000 clones, approximately 85% seen once. Germline V gene sequence: CDR1 LNHDA, CDR2 SQIVND (reference sequence). The CDR3 is 15 residues long. The V and J ends lost 6 bases and 8 bases, in that order; junction bases with no gene match: 11. The rearrangement uses TRBV19 and TRBJ1-4; 8 nucleotides match TRBD1. The sample taken for sequencing was PBMCs or T cells enriched from blood (not recorded which). This TCR derives from a woman aged 50 to 65 with acute COVID-19. CDR3: CASSSQGAGKEKLFF. In DNA form, the CDR3 reads TGTGCCAGTAGCTCCCAGGGGGCAGGAAAGGAAAAACTGTTTTTT.